What follows are 10 T cell receptor beta chains derived from one specimen sequenced in a study of OX40 agonist ivuxolimab in advanced cancers. Sequencing was performed with immunoSEQ multiplex PCR; in TCRdb, only in-frame clones are kept and a portion is missing. The sample records tens of thousands of clones, around nine tenths being singletons. The input for sequencing was CD4+ or CD8+ T cells sorted from blood, taken in a trial of the OX40 agonist ivuxolimab. The receptor source for this set is an adult with an advanced solid tumor such as melanoma, head and neck, liver or kidney cancer.

The chain combines TRBV5-5 with TRBJ1-3; D call uncertain. V gave up 4 bases and J gave up 0 bases, with 11 bases separating them. Germline loops: CDR1 SGHKS, CDR2 YYEKEE (reference sequence). This CDR3 has 15 amino acids. CDR3 loop: CASSPGTYSGNTIYF. The CDR3 nucleotides read TGTGCCAGCAGCCCGGGAACCTACTCTGGAAACACCATATATTTT.

V gene TRBV6-6 combines with J gene TRBJ1-2, with 7 bases that match TRBD1. The CDR3 is 13 amino acids. The germline CDR1 and CDR2 sequences are MNHNY and SVGAGI (reference sequence). Trimming at V came to 0 bases and at J to 8 bases, leaving 3 bases not matched to a gene. CDR3 nucleotides: TGTGCCAGCAGTTACTCGGCAGGGGGGGGCTACACCTTC. Translated, it gives CASSYSAGGGYTF.

The CDR3 DNA reads TGCGCCAGCAGCCCGGGGACTAGCGGGACGGAGACCCAGTACTTC. Translated: CASSPGTSGTETQYF. The chain employs TRBV4-1 and TRBJ2-5; 13 bases fit TRBD2. The CDR3 is 15 amino acids. The germline V gene has CDR1 MGHRA and CDR2 YSYEKL. The V segment lost 4 bases and the J segment 5 bases; nucleotides outside the gene matches: 4.

The V call is TRBV13, the J call TRBJ2-2, with 8 bases fitting TRBD1. The trim removed 2 bases at V and 1 base at J, leaving 0 bases unmatched. This CDR3 spans 15 amino acids. In germline, CDR1 is PRHDT, CDR2 FYEKMQ (reference sequence). CDR3 amino acids: CASSLTGGNTGELFF. The DNA for the CDR3 is TGTGCCAGCAGCTTAACAGGGGGGAACACCGGGGAGCTGTTTTTT.

The genes are TRBV18 and TRBJ1-1; D is undetermined. There are 15 residues in the CDR3. Trimming cost V 3 bases and J 6 bases, with 17 bases left between them. The germline CDR1 and CDR2 sequences are KGHSH and LQKENI. The CDR3, as DNA: TGTGCCAGCTCACCCCCTGCTAATTCTTGGGCTGAAGCTTTCTTT. It translates to CASSPPANSWAEAFF.

CDR3 nucleotide sequence: TGTGCCAGCAGACCAGCGGGAAGCTCCTACAATGAGCAGTTCTTC. Translating it yields CASRPAGSSYNEQFF. The chain is built from TRBV6-1 and TRBJ2-1, with 7 bases identical to TRBD2. The CDR3 is made up of 15 amino acids. Germline-derived CDR1 and CDR2 are MNHNS and SASEGT. The V segment lost 6 bases and the J segment 0 bases; nucleotides outside the gene matches: 5.

The chain links TRBV18 to TRBJ1-2; D is uncertain. CDR1 and CDR2 from the germline V gene are KGHSH and LQKENI. This CDR3 comprises 15 residues. V was cut by 0 bases and J by 7 bases, with 15 bases left in between. CDR3 nucleotide sequence: TGTGCCAGCTCACCACCGTCCCAAGCATATAGTGGCTACACCTTC. It codes for CASSPPSQAYSGYTF.

This clone was seen a handful of times. At one end the junction does not follow the germline gene, possibly because of a read error. V gene TRBV5-1 combines with J gene TRBJ1-1, with D possibly being TRBD1 (5 bases). This CDR3 comprises 15 residues. In germline, CDR1 is SGHRS, CDR2 YFSETQ. CDR3 nucleotide sequence: TGCGCCAGCACCTTGGCCCCAGGGTTGAACACTGAAGCTTTCTTT. It is translated as CASTLAPGLNTEAFF.

The V and J genes are TRBV11-2 and TRBJ1-1; D is unclear. Germline lookup yields CDR1 SGHAT and CDR2 FQNNGV. The CDR3 covers 13 residues. The germline V and J ends were trimmed by 2 bases and 4 bases, with 8 bases remaining between them. In DNA form, the CDR3 reads TGTGCCAGCAGCTTAATGTCGGGCACTGAAGCTTTCTTT. It codes for CASSLMSGTEAFF.

The chain carries TRBV5-1 and TRBJ1-1; tentatively, D is TRBD1 (5 bases). This CDR3 contains 13 residues. Between the trimmed V and J ends, which lost 4 bases and 5 bases, there was a span of 12 bases. The germline CDR1 and CDR2 sequences are SGHRS and YFSETQ. The DNA of the CDR3 is TGCGCCAGCAGCCCCTTAGAGGGGACTGAAGCTTTCTTT. It specifies CASSPLEGTEAFF.